This T cell receptor (beta chain) was captured by sequencing in a study of blood T cell repertoires in COVID-19. At the level of the study: Both acute and convalescent COVID-19 samples were obtained from the United States, Italy and Spain. Sources were T cells, B-cell-depleted T cells, or PBMCs; the material itself was cDNA or gDNA.

The authors' processing: Amplification with reference gene primers provided the estimates of nucleated cell counts. TCRdb's copy holds only in-frame clones and misses some; the assay was immunoSEQ multiplex PCR. D and trimming come from the DNA, and the V and J calls and clone size come from that table. The table shows tens of thousands of clones, with 75% to 90% occurring only once. Germline assignment: CDR1 MDHEN and CDR2 SYDVKM. Trimming pared 6 bases from V and 7 bases from J, leaving 21 bases between. This CDR3 is 15 amino acids long. The sequenced sample was peripheral blood. This chain connects TRBV28 to TRBJ1-2; D call uncertain. The origin of this receptor is a man between 65 and 85 years old with active or convalescent COVID-19. The CDR3 reads CASSPASEGFGGYTF. CDR3 sequence (DNA): TGTGCCAGCAGCCCCGCGAGTGAGGGATTCGGTGGCTACACCTTC.